Presented here are 29 T cell receptor beta chains from one specimen sequenced in a study of CXCR3-negative and CXCR3-positive naive CD8 T cells. No antigens are known for them. Points from the study as a whole: Comparison of naive cells showed more hydrophobic TRB CDR3s in CXCR3-positive than in CXCR3-negative naive cells.

5' RACE that incorporated UMI labels was used to prepare the TRB cDNA libraries. No DNA is given; TCRdb re-called the 5' RACE reads and lists each CDR3 protein once. The sample has about 150,000 distinct CDR3 sequences; the top ten hold about 0.28%. Specimen: naive CXCR3+ CD8+ T cells from blood. Subset: CD45RO-CCR7+CD27+CD95- naive CD8+ T cells expressing CXCR3 (TNR3+). The receptor set was obtained from a human donor in good health. Some clones in this sample may be carry-over from other donors' samples.

The J gene is TRBJ2-1, the V gene TRBV5-1; TCRdb returns TRBD1, unconfirmable since there is no DNA. Germline CDR1 SGHRS, CDR2 YFSETQ. This CDR3 spans 17 amino acids. CDR3: CASSLRGAGSSYNEQFF. Looking up the rest from reference TRBV5-1 and TRBJ2-1 gives the full variable domain: KAGVTQTPRYLIKTRGQQVTLSCSPISGHRSVSWYQQTPGQGLQFLFEYFSETQRNKGNFPGRFSGRQFSNSRSEMNVSTLELGDSALYLCASSLRGAGSSYNEQFFGPGTRLTVL.

The chain employs TRBV20-1 and TRBJ1-1. CDR1 is DFQATT, CDR2 SNEGSKA, per germline (reference sequence). There are 14 residues in the CDR3. The CDR3 region is CSARDGRDSAEAFF.

V gene TRBV7-9 combines with J gene TRBJ2-7. The CDR3 is 12 amino acids. The germline CDR1 and CDR2 sequences are SEHNR and FQNEAQ (reference sequence). CDR3 amino acids: CASSFDNREQYF.

The V call is TRBV29-1, the J call TRBJ2-2; lacking DNA, the TRBD2 call made by TCRdb goes unchecked. The germline V gene encodes CDR1 SQVTM and CDR2 ANQGSEA. The length of the CDR3 is 15 residues. The CDR3: CSVDPGGGGTGELFF.

The chain joins TRBV29-1 to TRBJ2-3. CDR1 is SQVTM and CDR2 is ANQGSEA in the germline V gene. CDR3 size: 12 residues. The CDR3 sequence is CSVVGSTDTQYF.

The chain links TRBV11-2 to TRBJ2-1. Germline CDR1 is SGHAT and CDR2 is FQNNGV. The CDR3 covers 15 residues. The CDR3 loop is CASSLGGLAYNEQFF. Using reference TRBV11-2 and TRBJ2-1 for the parts outside the CDR3, the full variable domain is EAGVAQSPRYKIIEKRQSVAFWCNPISGHATLYWYQQILGQGPKLLIQFQNNGVVDDSQLPKDRFSAERLKGVDSTLKIQPAKLEDSAVYLCASSLGGLAYNEQFFGPGTRLTVL.

The chain employs TRBV9 and TRBJ2-3; without DNA, the TCRdb call of TRBD2 cannot be checked. This CDR3 is 16 amino acids long. The germline gives CDR1 SGDLS, CDR2 YYNGEE. The CDR3 here is CASSVTGGGASDTQYF.

The rearrangement joins TRBV30 to TRBJ2-3. Per germline, CDR1 GTSNPN and CDR2 SVGIG (reference sequence). The CDR3 spans 14 residues. CDR3 in amino acids: CAWSVGVVPDTQYF.

The rearrangement links TRBV7-2 to TRBJ1-1; the TRBD1 assignment by TCRdb is unverifiable without DNA. CDR1 and CDR2 from the germline V gene are SGHTA and FQGNSA. The CDR3 consists of 16 residues. CDR3 amino acids: CASSLGTGGRLTEAFF.

The chain is built from TRBV20-1 and TRBJ2-7; TCRdb's D call, TRBD1, is unchecked because there is no DNA. The germline gives CDR1 DFQATT, CDR2 SNEGSKA (reference sequence). This CDR3 spans 13 amino acids. This CDR3 is CSTPRRGTYEQYF.

CDR3 amino acids: CASSNKGDTQYF. The chain employs TRBV28 and TRBJ2-3; TCRdb proposes TRBD1, but this gene call is untestable without DNA. The CDR3 is 12 residues long. Germline values: CDR1 MDHEN, CDR2 SYDVKM.

This chain joins TRBV4-3 and TRBJ1-1. Germline V CDR1 and CDR2: LGHNA, YSLEER. The CDR3 extends over 14 amino acids. CDR3 residues: CASSQDLSGPAAFF.

The J gene is TRBJ2-1, the V gene TRBV9; TCRdb picks TRBD1, but there is no DNA to check that call. The CDR3 has 16 amino acids. Looked up from germline, CDR1 is SGDLS and CDR2 is YYNGEE. The CDR3 is CASSVLEGGSYNEQFF. Variable domain in full (rest from reference TRBV9 and TRBJ2-1): DSGVTQTPKHLITATGQRVTLRCSPRSGDLSVYWYQQSLDQGLQFLIQYYNGEERAKGNILERFSAQQFPDLHSELNLSSLELGDSALYFCASSVLEGGSYNEQFFGPGTRLTVL.

The rearrangement uses TRBV6-5 and TRBJ2-1. CDR1 is MNHEY, CDR2 SVGAGI, per germline. The CDR3 is 13 residues long. This chain's CDR3 is CASSYRGVNEQFF.

The rearrangement links TRBV9 to TRBJ2-1; TCRdb returns TRBD2, unconfirmable since there is no DNA. Germline lookup yields CDR1 SGDLS and CDR2 YYNGEE. This CDR3 contains 14 residues. CDR3 protein: CASSVGRLPFPQFF.

The chain combines TRBV14 with TRBJ1-1; absent DNA, TCRdb's TRBD1 call cannot be checked. This CDR3 is built from 15 residues. CDR1 and CDR2 from the germline V gene are SGHDN and FVKESK. The CDR3 sequence: CASHGDTGFATEAFF.

V gene TRBV12-3 or TRBV12-4 combines with J gene TRBJ1-1; there is no DNA to check the TCRdb D call of TRBD1. The CDR3 has 15 amino acids. CDR3 in amino acids: CASSPSGQGGTEAFF.

This chain links TRBV7-3 with TRBJ1-1; absent DNA, TCRdb's TRBD1 call cannot be checked. The germline V gene encodes CDR1 SGHTA and CDR2 FQGTGA. This CDR3 comprises 13 residues. The CDR3: CASSSNTGTEAFF.

The CDR3: CSVEGVGTNTEAFF. The chain joins TRBV29-1 to TRBJ1-1; without DNA, the TCRdb call of TRBD1 cannot be checked. The germline gives CDR1 SQVTM, CDR2 ANQGSEA. CDR3 length: 14 amino acids. Full variable domain (remainder filled in from reference TRBV29-1 and TRBJ1-1): SAVISQKPSRDICQRGTSLTIQCQVDSQVTMMFWYRQQPGQSLTLIATANQGSEATYESGFVIDKFPISRPNLTFSTLTVSNMSPEDSSIYLCSVEGVGTNTEAFFGQGTRLTVV.

The rearrangement links TRBV15 to TRBJ2-3; the D gene TCRdb calls, TRBD2, cannot be checked with no DNA. The CDR3 spans 14 residues. Germline CDR1 LNHNV, CDR2 YYDKDF (reference sequence). CDR3 loop: CATSVEDRTDTQYF.

This chain links TRBV7-9 with TRBJ2-3; the D gene TCRdb calls, TRBD1, cannot be checked with no DNA. Germline lookup yields CDR1 SEHNR and CDR2 FQNEAQ (reference sequence). The CDR3 runs to 16 residues. This chain's CDR3 is CASSLTSKGATDTQYF.

This chain links TRBV15 with TRBJ2-7; TCRdb reports TRBD2, a call that lacks DNA to check it against. This CDR3 spans 16 amino acids. From germline, CDR1 is LNHNV and CDR2 YYDKDF (reference sequence). The CDR3 reads CATSKGRLPSSYEQYF.

The chain joins TRBV6-5 to TRBJ1-6; TCRdb proposes TRBD1, but this gene call is untestable without DNA. From germline, CDR1 is MNHEY and CDR2 SVGAGI. This CDR3 is 19 amino acids long. Here the CDR3 reads CASSSAFRGWQPGNSPLHF.

The chain has TRBV20-1 and TRBJ2-3. Germline CDR1 and CDR2: DFQATT and SNEGSKA (reference sequence). The CDR3 has 11 residues. The CDR3 sequence: CSAPFVNTQYF.

The rearrangement links TRBV10-3 to TRBJ2-7. CDR1 is ENHRY and CDR2 is SYGVKD in the germline V gene. The CDR3 loop spans 14 amino acids. This CDR3 is CAISESGVAYEQYF.

The chain carries TRBV6-2 or TRBV6-3 and TRBJ1-1; TCRdb reports TRBD1, a call that lacks DNA to check it against. From germline, CDR1 is MNHEY and CDR2 SVGEGT. The length of the CDR3 is 17 residues. The chain's CDR3 is CASSYQAGSLTNTEAFF.

The J gene is TRBJ2-5, the V gene TRBV12-3 or TRBV12-4; the TCRdb call, TRBD2, lacks DNA for checking. The CDR3 contains 16 residues. The CDR3: CASSLAVAGLLETQYF.

The chain joins TRBV12-3 or TRBV12-4 to TRBJ1-2. The CDR3 consists of 12 residues. The CDR3: CASSLEVNGYTF.

The CDR3 reads CSVEGFGGQETQYF. The chain carries TRBV29-1 and TRBJ2-5; TCRdb picks TRBD1, but there is no DNA to check that call. The germline gives CDR1 SQVTM, CDR2 ANQGSEA. CDR3 length: 14 amino acids.